Below, 17 T cell receptor beta chains from the same sample are listed, as sequenced in a study of shared clonotypes between healthy human individuals. Measured with immunoSEQ multiplex PCR; TCRdb has only the in-frame clones, and not every one. The table has more than 850,000 clones, about four fifths seen once. The sequencing sample was made of memory CD4+ T cells from PBMCs. The subset here: CD45RA-negative fraction. The origin of the receptors is a man between 18 and 29 years old in good health. Some clones in this sample may be carry-over from other donors' samples.

CDR3: CASSPGGIQYF. CDR3 DNA sequence: TGTGCCAGCAGCCCGGGGGGCATTCAGTACTTC. This sequence joins TRBV14 and TRBJ2-4, with TRBD2 matching over 7 bases. This CDR3 has 11 residues. Germline V gene sequence: CDR1 SGHDN, CDR2 FVKESK. The junction had 0 bases not matched to a gene; V was cut back by 4 bases and J by 9 bases.

The V call is TRBV6-1, the J call TRBJ2-7; 7 bases match TRBD1. Germline assignment: CDR1 MNHNS and CDR2 SASEGT. The CDR3 consists of 14 residues. V lost 5 bases to trimming and J lost 3 bases; unmatched junction nucleotides: 7. The DNA for the CDR3 is TGTGCCAGCAGTCCCCGGGACAGAGGCTACGAGCAGTACTTC. It translates to CASSPRDRGYEQYF.

The chain has TRBV30 and TRBJ2-3; 10 nucleotides line up with TRBD2. Germline CDR1 reads GTSNPN; CDR2 reads SVGIG (reference sequence). V lost 3 bases, J lost 6 bases, and 6 bases stayed unmatched. The CDR3 is made up of 14 amino acids. Here the CDR3 DNA reads TGTGCCTGGAGGCTAGCGGGAGCGGTCGATACGCAGTATTTT. Its translation: CAWRLAGAVDTQYF.

The V gene is TRBV5-1, the J gene TRBJ2-2, with 7 positions matching TRBD2. Unmatched junction bases numbered 5, after V lost 0 bases and J lost 6 bases. Germline lookup yields CDR1 SGHRS and CDR2 YFSETQ. This CDR3 is 15 amino acids long. CDR3 DNA sequence: TGCGCCAGCAGCTTGGACGCGGCGGGGGCCGGGGAGCTGTTTTTT. Translation gives CASSLDAAGAGELFF.

This clone has just a few counts. The V gene is TRBV6-1, the J gene TRBJ2-7; TRBD2 matches at 10 bases. The CDR3 loop spans 14 amino acids. From germline, CDR1 is MNHNS and CDR2 SASEGT. V lost 4 bases to trimming and J lost 4 bases; unmatched junction nucleotides: 4. CDR3 DNA sequence: TGTGCCAGCAGTGGGCCAGCGGGAGGGTACGAGCAGTACTTC. This sequence encodes CASSGPAGGYEQYF.

V and J are TRBV5-6 and TRBJ2-1, with a tentative D call TRBD2 (6 bases). The V gene lost 5 bases and the J gene lost 7 bases, with 10 bases spanning the gap. Germline lookup yields CDR1 SGHDT and CDR2 YYEEEE. This CDR3 spans 12 amino acids. CDR3 amino acids: CASSFGGNEQFF. DNA for the CDR3: TGTGCCAGCAGTTTCGGGGGTAATGAGCAGTTCTTC.

The chain is built from TRBV9 and TRBJ2-1; TRBD1 agrees at 7 bases. Germline assignment: CDR1 SGDLS and CDR2 YYNGEE. The CDR3 is 14 amino acids. Trimming took 4 bases from V and 8 from J; bases not matched to a gene: 9. As DNA, the CDR3 is TGTGCCAGCAGCATAAGGACAGGACTCGATGAGCAGTTCTTC. It is translated as CASSIRTGLDEQFF.

The chain has TRBV11-2 and TRBJ2-5, with 7 bases lining up with TRBD1. The V and J ends lost 3 bases and 4 bases, in that order; junction bases with no gene match: 5. Germline CDR1 and CDR2: SGHAT and FQNNGV. The CDR3 has 14 amino acids. This CDR3 is CASSLFYRGETQYF. The CDR3 nucleotides are TGTGCCAGCAGCTTGTTCTACAGGGGAGAGACCCAGTACTTC.

This chain joins TRBV30 and TRBJ2-7; 10 nucleotides agree with TRBD2. Germline V gene sequence: CDR1 GTSNPN, CDR2 SVGIG (reference sequence). This CDR3 has 14 residues. V shed 0 bases and J 2 bases; nucleotides not matched to a gene: 1. As DNA, the CDR3 is TGTGCCTGGAGTGTACTAGCGGGGCCCTACGAGCAGTACTTC. Amino acids: CAWSVLAGPYEQYF.

The chain combines TRBV7-2 with TRBJ2-3, with 7 bases identical to TRBD1. CDR3 size: 16 residues. Germline V lookup: CDR1 SGHTA, CDR2 FQGNSA. V gave up 5 bases and J gave up 0 bases; unmatched junction bases: 8. The DNA of the CDR3 is TGTGCCAGCAGCAAGGACAGGATAGCTAGCACAGATACGCAGTATTTT. Its protein product is CASSKDRIASTDTQYF.

This clone has just one count. This chain connects TRBV5-5 to TRBJ1-1; D gene ambiguous. Trimming took off 5 bases at V and 2 bases at J, with 4 bases between the two ends. Germline CDR1 SGHKS, CDR2 YYEKEE (reference sequence). The CDR3 extends over 11 amino acids. Here the CDR3 DNA reads TGTGCCAGCAGGTTAAACACTGAAGCTTTCTTT. Its protein is CASRLNTEAFF.

This clone turned up a few times. This chain connects TRBV5-1 to TRBJ2-1; TRBD1 matches 10 bases. The CDR3 has 16 residues. CDR1 is SGHRS, CDR2 YFSETQ, per germline. Germline trimming cut 3 bases from V and 6 bases from J; bases unmatched to any gene: 9. The CDR3 DNA sequence: TGCGCCAGCAGCTCCCGGGGGACAGGGGTAGTCAATGAGCAGTTCTTC. Protein sequence: CASSSRGTGVVNEQFF.

This clone has a handful of counts. The CDR3 DNA reads as TGTGCCAGCAGGACTAGCGGGTTCTCGACCTACGAGCAGTACTTC. It translates to CASRTSGFSTYEQYF. The V and J genes are TRBV6-1 and TRBJ2-5, with 10 bases fitting TRBD2. TRBJ2-7 matches the DNA end more closely, so the J call is doubtful. The CDR3 covers 15 residues. Germline lookup yields CDR1 MNHNS and CDR2 SASEGT.

This rearrangement joins TRBV2 to TRBJ2-4; D is unclear. Trimming took 6 bases from V and 9 from J, leaving 12 bases between them. The CDR3 spans 12 residues. Looked up from germline, CDR1 is SNHLY and CDR2 is FYNNEI. The CDR3 spells CASRSEVGIQYF. CDR3 DNA: TGTGCCAGCAGAAGCGAAGTGGGCATTCAGTACTTC.

As regards this clone: The sample carries other DNA sequences with the same CDR3. The chain uses TRBV10-3 and TRBJ2-7; no reliable D call. V lost 5 bases to trimming and J lost 0 bases, with 5 bases between them. The CDR3 consists of 12 residues. Germline assignment: CDR1 ENHRY and CDR2 SYGVKD. In nucleotides, the CDR3 is TGTGCCATCAGTTCCCTCTCCTACGAGCAGTACTTC. This codes for CAISSLSYEQYF.

The rearrangement links TRBV19 to TRBJ1-4, with TRBD1 identical over 11 bases. The CDR3 is 16 residues long. In germline, CDR1 is LNHDA, CDR2 SQIVND (reference sequence). Trimming took 4 bases from V and 8 from J; bases not matched to a gene: 9. CDR3 bases: TGTGCCAGTAGTACACATGGACAGGGGGCAGAAGAAAAACTGTTTTTT. Translating gives CASSTHGQGAEEKLFF.

The CDR3 region has the DNA TGTGCCAGCAGCTTAGGCCTGGGTACGACTGAAGCTTTCTTT. Amino acids: CASSLGLGTTEAFF. V is TRBV11-2 and J is TRBJ1-1; D is ambiguous. The V gene's germline CDR1 is SGHAT and CDR2 FQNNGV. This CDR3 has 14 residues. With 1 base removed from V and 5 bases from J, the gap between germline ends came to 11 bases.